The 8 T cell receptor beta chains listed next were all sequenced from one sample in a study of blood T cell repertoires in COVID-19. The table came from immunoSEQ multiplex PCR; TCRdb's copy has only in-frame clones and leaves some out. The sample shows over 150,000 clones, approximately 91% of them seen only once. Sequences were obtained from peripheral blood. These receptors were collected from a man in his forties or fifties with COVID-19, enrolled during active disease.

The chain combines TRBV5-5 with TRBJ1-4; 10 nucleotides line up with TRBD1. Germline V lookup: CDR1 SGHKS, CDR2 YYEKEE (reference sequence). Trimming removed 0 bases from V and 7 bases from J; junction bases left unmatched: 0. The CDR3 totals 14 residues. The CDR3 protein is CASSLGTGGEKLFF. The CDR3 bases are TGTGCCAGCAGCTTGGGGACAGGGGGTGAAAAACTGTTTTTT.

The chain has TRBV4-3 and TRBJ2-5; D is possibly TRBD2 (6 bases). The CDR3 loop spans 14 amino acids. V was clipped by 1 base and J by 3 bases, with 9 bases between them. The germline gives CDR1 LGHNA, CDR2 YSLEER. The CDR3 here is CASSQGWGEETQYF. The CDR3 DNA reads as TGCGCCAGCAGCCAAGGATGGGGGGAAGAGACCCAGTACTTC.

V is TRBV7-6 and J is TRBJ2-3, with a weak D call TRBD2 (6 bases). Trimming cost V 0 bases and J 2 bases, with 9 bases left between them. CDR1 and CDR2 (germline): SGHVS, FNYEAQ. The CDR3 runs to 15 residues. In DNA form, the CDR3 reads TGTGCCAGCAGCTTAGCCCTAGCGTCCACAGATACGCAGTATTTT. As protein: CASSLALASTDTQYF. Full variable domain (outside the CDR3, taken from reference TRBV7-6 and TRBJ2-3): GAGVSQSPRYKVTKRGQDVALRCDPISGHVSLYWYRQALGQGPEFLTYFNYEAQQDKSGLPNDRFSAERPEGSISTLTIQRTEQRDSAMYRCASSLALASTDTQYFGPGTRLTVL.

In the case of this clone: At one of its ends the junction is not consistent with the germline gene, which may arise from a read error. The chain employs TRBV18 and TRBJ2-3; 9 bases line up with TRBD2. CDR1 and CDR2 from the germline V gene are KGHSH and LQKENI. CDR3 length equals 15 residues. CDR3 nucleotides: TGTGCCAGCTCCCCACGACTAGCGGTCACAGATACGCAGTATTTT. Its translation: CASSPRLAVTDTQYF.

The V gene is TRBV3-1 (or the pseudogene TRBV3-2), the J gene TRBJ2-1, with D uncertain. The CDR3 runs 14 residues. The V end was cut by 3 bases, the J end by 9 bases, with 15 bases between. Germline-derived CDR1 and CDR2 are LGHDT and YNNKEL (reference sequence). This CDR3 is CASSQGNLGGEQFF. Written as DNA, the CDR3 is TGTGCCAGCAGCCAGGGTAATCTAGGCGGTGAGCAGTTCTTC.

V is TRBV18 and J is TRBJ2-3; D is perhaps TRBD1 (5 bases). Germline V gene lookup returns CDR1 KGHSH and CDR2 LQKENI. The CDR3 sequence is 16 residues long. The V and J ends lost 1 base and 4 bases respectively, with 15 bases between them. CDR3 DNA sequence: TGTGCCAGCTCACCACGGGCCCAGGGTGGTTCAGATACGCAGTATTTT. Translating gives CASSPRAQGGSDTQYF.

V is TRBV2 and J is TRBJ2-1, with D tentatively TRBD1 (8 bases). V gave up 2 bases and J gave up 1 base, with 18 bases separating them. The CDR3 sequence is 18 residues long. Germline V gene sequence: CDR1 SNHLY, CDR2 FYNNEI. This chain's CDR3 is CASSEKLQGGGSYNEQFF. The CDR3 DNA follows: TGTGCCAGCAGTGAAAAACTACAGGGGGGAGGGTCCTACAATGAGCAGTTCTTC.

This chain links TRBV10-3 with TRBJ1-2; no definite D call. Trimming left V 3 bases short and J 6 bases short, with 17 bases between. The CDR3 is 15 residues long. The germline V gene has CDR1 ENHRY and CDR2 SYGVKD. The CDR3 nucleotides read TGTGCCATCAGTGATCTAGCCGACCGATTGGATGGCTACACCTTC. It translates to CAISDLADRLDGYTF.